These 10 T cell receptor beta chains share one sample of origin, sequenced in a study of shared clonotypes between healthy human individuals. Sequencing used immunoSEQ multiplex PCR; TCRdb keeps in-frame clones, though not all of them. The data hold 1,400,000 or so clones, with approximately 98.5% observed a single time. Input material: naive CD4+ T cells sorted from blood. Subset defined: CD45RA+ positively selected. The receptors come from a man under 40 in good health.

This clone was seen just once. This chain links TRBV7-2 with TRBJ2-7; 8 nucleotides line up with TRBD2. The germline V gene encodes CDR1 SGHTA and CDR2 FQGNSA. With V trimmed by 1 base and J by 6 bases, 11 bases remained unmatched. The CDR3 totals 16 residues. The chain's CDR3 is CASSLDTLSGGLEQYF. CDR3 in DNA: TGTGCCAGCAGCTTAGACACACTGTCGGGAGGGCTCGAGCAGTACTTC.

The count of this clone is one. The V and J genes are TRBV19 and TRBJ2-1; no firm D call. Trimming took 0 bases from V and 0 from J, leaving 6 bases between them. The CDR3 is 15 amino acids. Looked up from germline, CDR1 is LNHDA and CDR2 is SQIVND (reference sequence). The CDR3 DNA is TGTGCCAGTAGTATAGACCAGAGCTCCTACAATGAGCAGTTCTTC. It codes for CASSIDQSSYNEQFF.

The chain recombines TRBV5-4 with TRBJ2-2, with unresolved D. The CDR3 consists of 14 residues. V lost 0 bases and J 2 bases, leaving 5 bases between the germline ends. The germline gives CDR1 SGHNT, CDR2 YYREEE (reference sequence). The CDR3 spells CASSLESNTGELFF. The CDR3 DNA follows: TGTGCCAGCAGCTTGGAAAGCAACACCGGGGAGCTGTTTTTT.

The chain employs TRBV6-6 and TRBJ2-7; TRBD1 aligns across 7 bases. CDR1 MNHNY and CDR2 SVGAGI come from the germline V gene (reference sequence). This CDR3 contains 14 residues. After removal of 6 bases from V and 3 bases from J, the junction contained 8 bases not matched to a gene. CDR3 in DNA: TGTGCCAGCAGGCTGGCAGGGGGTAACTACGAGCAGTACTTC. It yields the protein CASRLAGGNYEQYF.

CDR3 coding DNA: TGTGCCAGCAGTGAGGTCTGGGGAGGTGAAGCTTTCTTT. It specifies CASSEVWGGEAFF. This chain joins TRBV25-1 and TRBJ1-1; no clear D gene. V lost 3 bases and J 7 bases, leaving 12 bases between the germline ends. The CDR3 totals 13 residues. The germline CDR1 and CDR2 sequences are MGHDK and SYGVNS.

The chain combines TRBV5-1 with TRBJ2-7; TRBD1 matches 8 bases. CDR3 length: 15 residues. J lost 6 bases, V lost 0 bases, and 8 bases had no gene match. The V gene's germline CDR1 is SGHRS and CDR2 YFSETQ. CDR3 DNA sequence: TGCGCCAGCAGCTTGGAAGGCAGGGGGCCTTTCGAGCAGTACTTC. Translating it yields CASSLEGRGPFEQYF.

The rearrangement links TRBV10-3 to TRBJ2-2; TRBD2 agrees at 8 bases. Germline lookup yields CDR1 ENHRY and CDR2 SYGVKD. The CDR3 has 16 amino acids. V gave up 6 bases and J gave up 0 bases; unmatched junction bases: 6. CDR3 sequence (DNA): TGTGCCATCAGCGCGACGGGACTAGCGAACACCGGGGAGCTGTTTTTT. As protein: CAISATGLANTGELFF.

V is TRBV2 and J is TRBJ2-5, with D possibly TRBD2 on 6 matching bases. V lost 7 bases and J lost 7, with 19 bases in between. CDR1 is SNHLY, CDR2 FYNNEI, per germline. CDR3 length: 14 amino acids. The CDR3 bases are TGTGCCAGCAAGGGCGGCGGGGAGCGGGTGACCCAGTACTTC. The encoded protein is CASKGGGERVTQYF.

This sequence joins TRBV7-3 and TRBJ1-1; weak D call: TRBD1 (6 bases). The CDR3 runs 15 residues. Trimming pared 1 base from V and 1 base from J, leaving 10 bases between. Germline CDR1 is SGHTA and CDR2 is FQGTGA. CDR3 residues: CASSLIGQPNTEAFF. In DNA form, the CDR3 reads TGTGCCAGCAGCTTAATAGGACAGCCGAACACTGAAGCTTTCTTT.

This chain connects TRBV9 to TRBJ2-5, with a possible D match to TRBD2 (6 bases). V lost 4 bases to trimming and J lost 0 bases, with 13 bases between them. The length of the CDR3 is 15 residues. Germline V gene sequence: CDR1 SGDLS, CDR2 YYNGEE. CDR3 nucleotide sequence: TGTGCCAGCAGCCCCGGGACTTTCGACCAAGAGACCCAGTACTTC. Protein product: CASSPGTFDQETQYF.